One and the same sample provided the 20 T cell receptor beta chains below, sequenced in a study of blood T cell repertoires in COVID-19. Sequencing was performed with immunoSEQ multiplex PCR; in TCRdb, only in-frame clones are kept and a portion is missing. The sample has approximately 210,000 clones; 75% to 90% are singletons. Sequenced sample: peripheral blood. These receptors originate from a woman aged 40 to 50 with acute or convalescent COVID-19.

Concerning this clone: Other DNA sequences within the sample encode an identical CDR3. The chain recombines TRBV18 with TRBJ1-1; D is unclear. Germline CDR1 KGHSH, CDR2 LQKENI. V was pared by 2 bases and J by 1 base, with 5 bases between. The CDR3 contains 13 residues. The CDR3 DNA reads as TGTGCCAGCTCACCAGCAGGGAACACTGAAGCTTTCTTT. Translating it yields CASSPAGNTEAFF. Using reference TRBV18 and TRBJ1-1 for the parts outside the CDR3, the full variable domain is NAGVMQNPRHLVRRRGQEARLRCSPMKGHSHVYWYRQLPEEGLKFMVYLQKENIIDESGMPKERFSAEFPKEGPSILRIQQVVRGDSAAYFCASSPAGNTEAFFGQGTRLTVV.

The V call is TRBV29-1, the J call TRBJ1-2; 7 bases match TRBD1. V lost 6 bases to trimming and J lost 5 bases; unmatched junction nucleotides: 6. This CDR3 contains 12 residues. Germline V gene sequence: CDR1 SQVTM, CDR2 ANQGSEA. CDR3 nucleotides: TGCAGCGTCTGGGACAGTAATTATGGCTACACCTTC. Its protein is CSVWDSNYGYTF.

The chain uses TRBV21-1 and TRBJ2-7; TRBD2, the table's D call, was not compared with the DNA. TRBV21-1 is a pseudogene segment. This CDR3 is built from 16 residues. In DNA, the CDR3 is TGTGCCAGCAGCAAAGGCTGGCGGGGAGAACCCTACGAGCAGTACGTC. This translates into CASSKGWRGEPYEQYV.

This chain uses TRBV6-2 or TRBV6-3 with TRBJ2-7; 9 bases line up with TRBD1. Trimming cost V 5 bases and J 2 bases; bases outside gene matches: 7. Germline V gives CDR1 MNHEY, CDR2 SVGEGT. The CDR3 spans 15 residues. CDR3: CASSGPGQGPYEQYV. CDR3 DNA sequence: TGTGCCAGCAGTGGGCCGGGACAGGGTCCCTACGAGCAGTACGTC.

The V and J genes are TRBV21-1 and TRBJ1-1; TRBD1 was called by the table and not checked on the DNA. TRBV21-1 counts as a pseudogene. The CDR3 spans 14 residues. The CDR3 protein is CASSTDGQNTEAFF. CDR3 bases: TGTGCCAGCAGCACAGACGGACAAAACACTGAAGCTTTCTTT.

The rearrangement links TRBV4-1 to TRBJ1-5; perhaps TRBD1 as D (6 bases). Deletions cut 3 bases from V and 3 bases from J, with 12 bases between. This CDR3 contains 15 residues. From germline, CDR1 is MGHRA and CDR2 YSYEKL. This CDR3 is CASSQTWTVNQPQHF. CDR3 DNA: TGCGCCAGCAGCCAGACCTGGACAGTCAATCAGCCCCAGCATTTT.

The rearrangement links TRBV18 to TRBJ2-2; perhaps TRBD2 as D (6 bases). The CDR3 loop spans 15 amino acids. V shed 6 bases and J shed 7 bases, with 18 bases lying between them. CDR1 KGHSH and CDR2 LQKENI come from the germline V gene. In DNA, the CDR3 is TGTGCCAGCTCCCCAAGTTACCGGGAGAACGGGGAGCTGTTTTTT. It is translated as CASSPSYRENGELFF.

The chain joins TRBV5-4 to TRBJ2-5; weak D call: TRBD2 (6 bases). This CDR3 is 14 amino acids long. Germline V lookup: CDR1 SGHNT, CDR2 YYREEE (reference sequence). V was pared by 3 bases and J by 4 bases, with 13 bases between. CDR3 DNA: TGTGCCAGCAGCTCGCGGGCGGGGCTAGAGACCCAGTACTTC. Its protein product is CASSSRAGLETQYF.

This chain uses TRBV6-6 with TRBJ2-7, with 8 bases fitting TRBD2. V was clipped by 8 bases and J by 0 bases; unmatched bases: 6. Germline assignment: CDR1 MNHNY and CDR2 SVGAGI (reference sequence). The CDR3 totals 14 residues. CDR3 protein: CASRVGGGSYEQYV. The DNA of the CDR3 is TGTGCCAGCCGCGTCGGGGGGGGCTCCTACGAGCAGTACGTC.

In nucleotides, the CDR3 is TGCGCCAGCAGCTTCCGGACAGGGGACTTAAGCAATGAGCAGTTCTTC. As protein: CASSFRTGDLSNEQFF. This sequence joins TRBV5-1 and TRBJ2-1; 9 nucleotides agree with TRBD1. This CDR3 region has 16 residues. The junction had 9 bases not matched to a gene; V was cut back by 2 bases and J by 6 bases. Germline V gene sequence: CDR1 SGHRS, CDR2 YFSETQ.

The CDR3 DNA follows: TGTGCCAGCAGCTCTCTCAGGGGTTGGGCGTTAGGCAATCAGCCCCAGCATTTT. Residues: CASSSLRGWALGNQPQHF. The chain employs TRBV7-2 and TRBJ1-5; maybe TRBD1 (6 bases). Between the trimmed V and J ends, which lost 4 bases and 2 bases, there was a span of 21 bases. The CDR3 has 18 amino acids. Germline values: CDR1 SGHTA, CDR2 FQGNSA.

This clone was picked up one time. This chain joins TRBV24-1 and TRBJ1-5; 7 nucleotides match TRBD1. Germline CDR1 reads KGHDR; CDR2 reads SFDVKD. This CDR3 contains 14 residues. The V gene end was trimmed by 2 bases and the J gene end by 6 bases; junction bases not matched to a gene: 3. The CDR3 DNA sequence: TGTGCCACCAGTGATTGGGACAGTATTCAGCCCCAGCATTTT. As protein: CATSDWDSIQPQHF.

The chain employs TRBV5-1 and TRBJ1-2, with no clear D. V was trimmed by 0 bases and J by 5 bases, leaving 20 bases between them. The V gene's germline CDR1 is SGHRS and CDR2 YFSETQ. The CDR3 runs 17 residues. DNA of the CDR3: TGCGCCAGCAGCTTGGGACTGACCAGTCTTCCCGATTATGGCTACACCTTC. Residues: CASSLGLTSLPDYGYTF.

The rearrangement uses TRBV30 and TRBJ1-3; the D is unclear. V lost 4 bases, J lost 0 bases, and 4 bases lay in between. In germline, CDR1 is GTSNPN, CDR2 SVGIG (reference sequence). The CDR3 is made up of 12 amino acids. DNA of the CDR3: TGTGCCTGGACCCACTCTGGAAACACCATATATTTT. It yields the protein CAWTHSGNTIYF.

The chain recombines TRBV11-2 with TRBJ1-4, with 8 bases matching TRBD1. CDR3 length: 15 residues. The germline CDR1 and CDR2 sequences are SGHAT and FQNNGV. With 0 bases clipped from V and 5 bases from J, the junction kept 2 bases outside the gene matches. The DNA of the CDR3 is TGTGCCAGCAGCTTAGAGGGACAGGTGAATGAAAAACTGTTTTTT. Protein product: CASSLEGQVNEKLFF.

J is TRBJ1-5 and V is TRBV6-5; TRBD1 agrees at 7 bases. Germline-derived CDR1 and CDR2 are MNHEY and SVGAGI. CDR3 length equals 15 residues. Trimming cost V 6 bases and J 1 base; bases outside gene matches: 6. CDR3 amino acids: CASSLNRGSNQPQHF. CDR3 in DNA: TGTGCCAGCAGCCTCAACAGGGGAAGCAATCAGCCCCAGCATTTT.

The chain recombines TRBV11-2 with TRBJ1-1, with D perhaps matching TRBD1 (5 bases). V gave up 3 bases and J gave up 5 bases, with 13 bases separating them. The germline CDR1 and CDR2 sequences are SGHAT and FQNNGV. This CDR3 has 14 amino acids. In nucleotides, the CDR3 is TGTGCCAGCAGCTTGGGGCGACGAAGGACTGAAGCTTTCTTT. Residues: CASSLGRRRTEAFF.

Turning to this clone: This CDR3 is also generated by other DNA sequences in the sample. This chain joins TRBV7-9 and TRBJ1-2; the D gene is possibly TRBD1 (6 bases). V was pared by 2 bases and J by 2 bases, with 9 bases between. Germline V gives CDR1 SEHNR, CDR2 FQNEAQ (reference sequence). The CDR3 is 14 amino acids. DNA of the CDR3: TGTGCCAGCAGCTTAAGTCAGGGGAACTATGGCTACACCTTC. Protein sequence: CASSLSQGNYGYTF.

This clone was seen once. The rearrangement joins TRBV18 to TRBJ2-7; 12 bases match TRBD2. The CDR3 runs 16 residues. V lost 4 bases to trimming and J lost 4 bases; unmatched junction nucleotides: 8. In germline, CDR1 is KGHSH, CDR2 LQKENI. This CDR3 is CASSQSSGGARYEQYV. CDR3 sequence (DNA): TGTGCCAGCTCACAATCTAGCGGGGGGGCGCGATACGAGCAGTACGTC.

The rearrangement uses TRBV24-1 and TRBJ1-2; D is unresolved. This CDR3 has 13 residues. Trimming shortened V by 4 bases and J by 3 bases, and 8 bases separated the two germline ends. Germline assignment: CDR1 KGHDR and CDR2 SFDVKD. CDR3 residues: CATSEFDYYGYTF. CDR3 coding DNA: TGTGCCACCAGTGAGTTTGACTACTATGGCTACACCTTC.